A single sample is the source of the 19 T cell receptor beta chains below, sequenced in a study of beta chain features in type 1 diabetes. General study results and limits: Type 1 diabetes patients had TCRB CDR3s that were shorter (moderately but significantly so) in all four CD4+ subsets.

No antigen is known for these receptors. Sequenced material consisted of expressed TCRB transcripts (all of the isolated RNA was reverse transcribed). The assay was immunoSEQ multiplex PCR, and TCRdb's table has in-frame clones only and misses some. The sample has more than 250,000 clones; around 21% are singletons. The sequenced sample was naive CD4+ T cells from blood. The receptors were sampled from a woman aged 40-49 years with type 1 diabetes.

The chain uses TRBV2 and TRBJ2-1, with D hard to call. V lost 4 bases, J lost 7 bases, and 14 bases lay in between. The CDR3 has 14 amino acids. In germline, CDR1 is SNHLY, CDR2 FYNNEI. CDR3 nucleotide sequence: TGTGCCAGCAGTGCCTCTTTACAGCCGAATGAGCAGTTCTTC. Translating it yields CASSASLQPNEQFF.

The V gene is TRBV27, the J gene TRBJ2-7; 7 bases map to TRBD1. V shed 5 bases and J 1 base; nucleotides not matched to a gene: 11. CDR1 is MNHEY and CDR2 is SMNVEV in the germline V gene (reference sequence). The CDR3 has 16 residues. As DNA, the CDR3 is TGTGCCAGCAGTCCAACCGGACAGGTGGGATCCTACGAGCAGTACTTC. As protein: CASSPTGQVGSYEQYF.

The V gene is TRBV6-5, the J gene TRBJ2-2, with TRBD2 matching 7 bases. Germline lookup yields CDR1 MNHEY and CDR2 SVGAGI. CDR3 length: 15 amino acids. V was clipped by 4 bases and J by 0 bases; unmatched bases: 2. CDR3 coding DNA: TGTGCCAGCAGTTGGACTAGAGCGAACACCGGGGAGCTGTTTTTT. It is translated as CASSWTRANTGELFF.

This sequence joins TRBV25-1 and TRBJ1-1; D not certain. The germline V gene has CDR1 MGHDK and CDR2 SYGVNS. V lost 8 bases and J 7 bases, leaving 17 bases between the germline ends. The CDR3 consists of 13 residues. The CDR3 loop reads CASSPYGLNEAFF. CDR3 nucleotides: TGTGCCAGCTCCCCGTACGGGTTGAATGAAGCTTTCTTT.

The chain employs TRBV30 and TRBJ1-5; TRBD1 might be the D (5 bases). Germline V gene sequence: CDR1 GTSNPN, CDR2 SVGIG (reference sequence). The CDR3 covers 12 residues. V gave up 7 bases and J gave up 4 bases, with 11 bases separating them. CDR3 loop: CASARGNQPQHF. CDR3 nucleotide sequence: TGTGCCTCCGCAAGGGGAAATCAGCCCCAGCATTTT.

This CDR3 reads CASSLRTGGLSGANVLTF. Here the CDR3 DNA reads TGTGCCAGCTCCCTCCGAACAGGGGGTCTTTCGGGGGCCAACGTCCTGACTTTC. The rearrangement links TRBV18 to TRBJ2-6; 8 nucleotides agree with TRBD1. This CDR3 is built from 18 residues. Germline loops: CDR1 KGHSH, CDR2 LQKENI. V lost 6 bases, J lost 4 bases, and 14 bases stayed unmatched.

As DNA, the CDR3 is TGTGCCTGGAGTGTTACTATCTCCTACAATGAGCAGTTCTTC. Residues: CAWSVTISYNEQFF. The chain is built from TRBV30 and TRBJ2-1; no reliable D call. The CDR3 covers 14 residues. Trimming took 0 bases from V and 0 from J, leaving 6 bases between them. Germline assignment: CDR1 GTSNPN and CDR2 SVGIG (reference sequence).

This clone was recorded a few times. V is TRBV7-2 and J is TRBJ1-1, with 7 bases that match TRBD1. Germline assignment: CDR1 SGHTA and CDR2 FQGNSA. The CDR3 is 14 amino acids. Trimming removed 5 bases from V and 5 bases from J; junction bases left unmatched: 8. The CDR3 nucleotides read TGTGCCAGCAGCGTCAACAGGGGTCTGACTGAAGCTTTCTTT. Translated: CASSVNRGLTEAFF.

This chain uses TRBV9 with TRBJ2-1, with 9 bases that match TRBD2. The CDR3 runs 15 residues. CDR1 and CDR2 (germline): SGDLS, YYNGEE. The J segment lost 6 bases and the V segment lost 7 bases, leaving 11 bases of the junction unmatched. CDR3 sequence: CASGLGTSRANEQFF. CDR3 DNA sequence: TGTGCCAGCGGCCTTGGGACTAGCAGAGCCAATGAGCAGTTCTTC.

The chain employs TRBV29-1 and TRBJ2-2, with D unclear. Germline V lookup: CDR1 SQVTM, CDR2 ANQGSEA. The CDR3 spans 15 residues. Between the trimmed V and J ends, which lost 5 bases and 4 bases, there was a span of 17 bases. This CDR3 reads CSVRNGPGTTGELFF. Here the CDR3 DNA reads TGCAGCGTTAGGAATGGGCCCGGCACCACCGGGGAGCTGTTTTTT.

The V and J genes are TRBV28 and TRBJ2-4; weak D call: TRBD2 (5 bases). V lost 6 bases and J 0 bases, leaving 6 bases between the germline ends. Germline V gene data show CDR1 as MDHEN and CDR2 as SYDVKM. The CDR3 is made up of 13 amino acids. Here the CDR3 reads CASRRAAKNIQYF. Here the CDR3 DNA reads TGTGCCAGCAGGAGGGCAGCCAAAAACATTCAGTACTTC. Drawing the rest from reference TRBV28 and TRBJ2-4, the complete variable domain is DVKVTQSSRYLVKRTGEKVFLECVQDMDHENMFWYRQDPGLGLRLIYFSYDVKMKEKGDIPEGYSVSREKKERFSLILESASTNQTSMYLCASRRAAKNIQYFGAGTRLSVL.

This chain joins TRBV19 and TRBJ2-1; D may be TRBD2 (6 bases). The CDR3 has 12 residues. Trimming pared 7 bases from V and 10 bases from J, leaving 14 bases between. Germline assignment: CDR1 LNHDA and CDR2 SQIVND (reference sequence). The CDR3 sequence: CASTRTKGEQFF. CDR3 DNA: TGTGCCAGTACCCGGACTAAGGGAGAGCAGTTCTTC.

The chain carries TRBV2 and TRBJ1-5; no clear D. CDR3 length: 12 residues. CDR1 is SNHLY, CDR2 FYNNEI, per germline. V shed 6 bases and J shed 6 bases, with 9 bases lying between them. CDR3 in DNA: TGTGCCAGCAGCCTAGATATTCAGCCCCAGCATTTT. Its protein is CASSLDIQPQHF.

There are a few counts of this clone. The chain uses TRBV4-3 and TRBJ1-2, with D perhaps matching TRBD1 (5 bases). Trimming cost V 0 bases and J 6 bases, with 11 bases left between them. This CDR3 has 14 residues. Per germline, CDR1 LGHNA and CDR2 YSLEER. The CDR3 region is CASSQDSREDGYTF. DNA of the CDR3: TGCGCCAGCAGCCAAGATAGCAGGGAGGATGGCTACACCTTC.

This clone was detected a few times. CDR3 region: CASSTGQETQYF. The CDR3 DNA follows: TGTGCCAGCTCAACAGGACAAGAGACCCAGTACTTC. This chain uses TRBV25-1 with TRBJ2-5; D perhaps matches TRBD1 (5 bases). CDR1 and CDR2 (germline): MGHDK, SYGVNS. V lost 8 bases and J lost 2, with 9 bases in between. This CDR3 is 12 amino acids long. The full variable domain, its missing parts supplied by reference TRBV25-1 and TRBJ2-5, is EADIYQTPRYLVIGTGKKITLECSQTMGHDKMYWYQQDPGMELHLIHYSYGVNSTEKGDLSSESTVSRIRTEHFPLTLESARPSHTSQYLCASSTGQETQYFGPGTRLLVL.

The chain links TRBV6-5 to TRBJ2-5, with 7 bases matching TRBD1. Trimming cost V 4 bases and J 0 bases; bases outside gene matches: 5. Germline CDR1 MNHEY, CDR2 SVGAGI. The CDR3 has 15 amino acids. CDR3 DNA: TGTGCCAGCAGTTTCCGAGGACAGGACCAAGAGACCCAGTACTTC. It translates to CASSFRGQDQETQYF.

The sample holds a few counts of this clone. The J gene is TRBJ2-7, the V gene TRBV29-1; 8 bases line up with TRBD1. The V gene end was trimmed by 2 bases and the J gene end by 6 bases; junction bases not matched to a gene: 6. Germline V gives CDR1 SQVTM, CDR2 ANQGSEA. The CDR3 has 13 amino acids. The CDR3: CSVEKGQGFEQYF. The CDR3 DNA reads TGCAGCGTTGAAAAAGGACAGGGCTTCGAGCAGTACTTC.

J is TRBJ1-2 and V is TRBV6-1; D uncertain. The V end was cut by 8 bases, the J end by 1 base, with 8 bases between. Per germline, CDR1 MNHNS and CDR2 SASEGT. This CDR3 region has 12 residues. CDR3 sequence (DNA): TGTGCCAGCCTCCCACTTAACTATGGCTACACCTTC. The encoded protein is CASLPLNYGYTF.

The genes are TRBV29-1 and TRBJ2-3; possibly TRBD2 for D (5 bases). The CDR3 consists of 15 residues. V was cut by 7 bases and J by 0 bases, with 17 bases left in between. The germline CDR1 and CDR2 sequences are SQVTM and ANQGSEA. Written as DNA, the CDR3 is TGCAGCGCCGCCTTCTGGGCGGGCAGCACAGATACGCAGTATTTT. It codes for CSAAFWAGSTDTQYF.